This paragraph covers one T cell receptor (beta chain) sequence. This clone's antigen is unknown. Base-call qualities are not available, and no considerably larger clone is one nucleotide away. The germline V gene sets CDR1 to SGDLS and CDR2 to YYNGEE. The CDR3 contains 15 residues, cysteine and phenylalanine counted. Left in the record is the CDR3 DNA by itself, 45 bases read in frame from the first base. The junction shows trimming of 3 bases on V and 8 bases on J, and the gene matches do not reach 9 bases of it. Genomic DNA was isolated from the sorted cells so that the TCRbeta CDR3 region could be sequenced. The immunoSEQ Assay was used for sequencing of TCRbeta CDR3 regions. Imported from immuneACCESS, the table was reduced by TCRdb to in-frame sequences with V and J called. These copies leave out some clones; in studies compared against another copy, an unresolved V gene accounts for under half, and the cause of the remainder is not known. The sample has tens of thousands of clones on record, around 87% of them singletons. 0.3% to 0.4% of the sample belongs to the ten largest clones.

This sample was included in a study of OX40 agonist ivuxolimab in advanced cancers. Study-wide context: Ivuxolimab was an agonistic, fully human IgG2 monoclonal antibody directed against OX40 (CD134), a costimulatory receptor. Intravenous ivuxolimab was administered to patients every 2 weeks at six dose levels: 0.01, 0.1, 0.3, 1.5, 3 and 10 mg/kg. Among the 52 dose-escalation patients, approximately 20 had hepatocellular carcinoma, about 15 melanoma, 9 renal cell carcinoma and 9 head and neck cancer. In the dose-escalation cohort, 70% to 85% of patients were male, and the mean age was roughly 60 years with a range of roughly 23 to 90. Patients were allowed to have had prior anti-PD-1, anti-PD-L1 or anti-CTLA-4 therapy, and approximately 40% of the dose-escalation patients had been treated with checkpoint inhibitors. Partial responses were achieved by three dose-escalation patients, of whom one had hepatocellular carcinoma and two had cutaneous melanoma. Peripheral TCRbeta sequencing was intended to test whether TCR sequence diversity was altered and clonal T-cell expansion was caused by ivuxolimab. The paper describes the monotherapy dose-escalation part (N = 52 patients) of the phase I trial of ivuxolimab.

Summary of the overall study and its limitations: After ivuxolimab, expanded clones were on average more numerous among CD8+ T cells than among CD4+ T cells. Low levels of normalized T-cell clonal expansion were also shown by some nonresponding patients. Partial responders in the 0.1-3.0 mg/kg groups had among the lowest normalized peripheral clonal expansion, especially among CD8+ T cells. At doses of 0.1 to 3.0 mg/kg, clonal expansion of both CD4+ and CD8+ blood T cells was observed from baseline to week 6. The antigen specificity of the clonally expanded peripheral T cells was not determined.

Patients with a history of autoimmune disease or receiving systemic immunosuppression were excluded from the trial. Peripheral blood for TCR sequencing was drawn from every dose cohort at baseline, at cycle 4 day 1 and at cycle 7 day 1. Samples were obtained from an open-label, multicenter, first-in-human phase I dose-escalation trial of ivuxolimab. Adults with locally advanced or metastatic head and neck squamous cell, hepatocellular, melanoma or renal cell carcinoma were enrolled in the trial. Before TCR sequencing, CD4+ T cells and CD8+ T cells were sorted from peripheral blood as separate populations.

This receptor chain uses TRBV9 and TRBJ2-1; the junction holds 9 bases that match TRBD2. The sample in question was CD4+ or CD8+ T cells sorted from blood, obtained in a trial of the OX40 agonist ivuxolimab. The TCR originated in an adult with an advanced solid tumor such as melanoma, head and neck, liver or kidney cancer. DNA sequence: TGTGCCAGCAGCGAGTATAGCGGGAGACTAGATGAGCAGTTCTTC. Its translation reads: CASSEYSGRLDEQFF.